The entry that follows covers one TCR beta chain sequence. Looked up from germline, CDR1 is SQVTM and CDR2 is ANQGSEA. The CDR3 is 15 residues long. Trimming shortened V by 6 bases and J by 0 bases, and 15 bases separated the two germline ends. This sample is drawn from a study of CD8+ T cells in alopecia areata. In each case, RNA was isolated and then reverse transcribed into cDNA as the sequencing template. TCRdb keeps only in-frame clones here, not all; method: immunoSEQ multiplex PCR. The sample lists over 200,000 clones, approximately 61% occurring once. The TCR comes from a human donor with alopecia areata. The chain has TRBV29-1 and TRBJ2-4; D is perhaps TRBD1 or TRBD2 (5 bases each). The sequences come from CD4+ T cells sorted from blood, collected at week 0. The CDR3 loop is CSVVGDRLAKNIQYF. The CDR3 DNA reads TGCAGCGTCGTTGGGGACCGACTAGCCAAAAACATTCAGTACTTC. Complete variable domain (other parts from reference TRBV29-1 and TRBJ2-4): SAVISQKPSRDICQRGTSLTIQCQVDSQVTMMFWYRQQPGQSLTLIATANQGSEATYESGFVIDKFPISRPNLTFSTLTVSNMSPEDSSIYLCSVVGDRLAKNIQYFGAGTRLSVL.